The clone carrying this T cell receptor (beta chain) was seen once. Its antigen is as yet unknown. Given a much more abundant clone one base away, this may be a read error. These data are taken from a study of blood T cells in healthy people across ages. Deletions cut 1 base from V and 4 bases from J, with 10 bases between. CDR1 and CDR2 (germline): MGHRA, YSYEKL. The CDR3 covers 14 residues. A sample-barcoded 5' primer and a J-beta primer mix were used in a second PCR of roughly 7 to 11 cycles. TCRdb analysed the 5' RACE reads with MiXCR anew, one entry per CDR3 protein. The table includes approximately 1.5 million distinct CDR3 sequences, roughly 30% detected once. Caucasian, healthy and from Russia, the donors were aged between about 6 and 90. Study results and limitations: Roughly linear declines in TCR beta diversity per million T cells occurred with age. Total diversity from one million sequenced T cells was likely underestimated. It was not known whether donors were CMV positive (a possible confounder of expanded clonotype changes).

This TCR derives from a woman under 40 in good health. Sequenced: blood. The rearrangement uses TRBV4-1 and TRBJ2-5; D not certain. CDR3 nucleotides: TGCGCCAGCAGCCAAGGGAGCTACCCAGAGACCCAGTACTTC. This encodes CASSQGSYPETQYF.